Below are 2 T cell receptor beta chains sequenced from a single sample in a study of blood T cell repertoires in COVID-19. Here immunoSEQ multiplex PCR was the method, and the copy in TCRdb shows in-frame clones only, minus some. The repertoire holds some 300,000 clones, with approximately 88% as singletons. Sequenced input: peripheral blood. The receptors were sampled from a woman aged 25 to 45 who had recovered from COVID-19.

The chain uses TRBV20-1 and TRBJ2-7; D is perhaps TRBD1 (5 bases). V was clipped by 3 bases and J by 0 bases, with 6 bases between them. This CDR3 is 12 amino acids long. Germline assignment: CDR1 DFQATT and CDR2 SNEGSKA (reference sequence). The CDR3 is CSASTGSYEQYF. The CDR3 bases are TGCAGTGCTAGTACAGGCTCCTACGAGCAGTACTTC.

V gene TRBV6-1 combines with J gene TRBJ2-5, with 8 nucleotides matching TRBD2. From germline, CDR1 is MNHNS and CDR2 SASEGT. There are 18 residues in the CDR3. J gave up 7 bases and V 2 bases, and 18 bases lay outside the gene matches. CDR3 loop: CASSEYGSGDLRTGTQYF. In DNA form, the CDR3 reads TGTGCCAGCAGTGAATATGGTAGCGGGGACCTAAGAACAGGGACCCAGTACTTC.